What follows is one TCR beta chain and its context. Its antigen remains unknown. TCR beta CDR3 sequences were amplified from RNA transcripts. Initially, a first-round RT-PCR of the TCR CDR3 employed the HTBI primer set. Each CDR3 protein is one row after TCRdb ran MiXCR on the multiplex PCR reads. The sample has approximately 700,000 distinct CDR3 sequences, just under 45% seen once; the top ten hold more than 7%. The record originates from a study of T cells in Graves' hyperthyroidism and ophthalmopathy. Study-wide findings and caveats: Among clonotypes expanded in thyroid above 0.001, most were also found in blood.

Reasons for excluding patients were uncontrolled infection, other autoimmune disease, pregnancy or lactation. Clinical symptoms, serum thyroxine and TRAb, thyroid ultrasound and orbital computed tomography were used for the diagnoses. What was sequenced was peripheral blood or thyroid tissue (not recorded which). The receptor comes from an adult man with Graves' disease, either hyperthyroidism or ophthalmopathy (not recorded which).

CDR3 protein: CASSTRDSAENTF. CDR3 nucleotides: TGTGCCAGCAGCACCCGGGACAGTGCGGAAAACACCTTC. The chain couples TRBV16 to TRBJ1-2; 7 bases align to TRBD1. CDR1 is KGHSY, CDR2 FQNENV, per germline. The V and J ends lost 5 bases and 12 bases, in that order; junction bases with no gene match: 12. CDR3 length: 13 residues. The full variable domain, completed using reference TRBV16 and TRBJ1-2, is GEEVAQTPKHLVRGEGQKAKLYCAPIKGHSYVFWYQQVLKNEFKFLISFQNENVFDETGMPKERFSAKCLPNSPCSLEIQATKLEDSAVYFCASSTRDSAENTFGSGTRLTVV.